The entry that follows covers one T cell receptor (beta chain) sequence. Its antigen is unidentified. In the study's own analysis: Junction-only sequences without quality scores came from ImmunoSEQ, so filtering differed. Produced via immunoSEQ multiplex PCR; TCRdb's table is partial and in-frame only. That table gives V, J and clone size, and the DNA gave D and trimming. The profile shows millions of clones, 85% to 95% of them singletons. The data were obtained in a study of shared clonotypes between healthy human individuals. Study results and caveats: Rarefaction exposed incomplete sorted-subset sequencing despite large depth.

This sequence originates from a man between 18 and 29 years old in good health. Sequencing input: naive CD4+ T cells sorted from blood. Subset of the sample: CD45RA+ positively selected.

CDR3: CASSETPSDRSETQYF. CDR3 nucleotide sequence: TGCGCCAGCAGTGAGACCCCGTCGGACAGGTCAGAGACCCAGTACTTC. The rearrangement uses TRBV10-2 and TRBJ2-5, with 7 bases identical to TRBD1. CDR3 length: 16 residues. Germline V CDR1 and CDR2: WSHSY, SAAADI. J lost 4 bases, V lost 2 bases, and 10 bases had no gene match.